This T cell receptor beta chain was observed in a study of radiotherapy plus CTLA-4 blockade in lung cancer. Study in general: There were objective responses in 18% of patients, and around 30% had disease control.

Overall study results and limits: Reportedly, early blood T cell clone dynamics best predicted response, with interferon-beta. Subsequent to radiotherapy plus ipilimumab, tumor-derived TCR clones underwent expansion in blood.

Of note for this clone: Antigen specificity is unknown.

Assay used: immunoSEQ multiplex PCR; TCRdb lists only in-frame clones, some missing. The profile shows 77,000 or so clones, roughly 69% of them singletons. Trimming shortened V by 5 bases and J by 4 bases, and 14 bases separated the two germline ends. Germline lookup yields CDR1 MNHEY and CDR2 SMNVEV (reference sequence). The CDR3 extends over 14 amino acids. CTLA-4 blockade using ipilimumab, together with focal radiation, was received by patients with chemo-refractory metastatic non-small-cell lung cancer. The sequence was collected from a human donor with non-small cell lung cancer whose response to radiotherapy plus ipilimumab could not be evaluated. Source: peripheral blood, taken from a patient treated with radiotherapy plus ipilimumab. The chain has TRBV27 and TRBJ1-2; D ambiguous. CDR3 protein: CASSPRQGGYGYTF. CDR3 coding DNA: TGTGCCAGCAGTCCTAGACAAGGAGGCTATGGCTACACCTTC.